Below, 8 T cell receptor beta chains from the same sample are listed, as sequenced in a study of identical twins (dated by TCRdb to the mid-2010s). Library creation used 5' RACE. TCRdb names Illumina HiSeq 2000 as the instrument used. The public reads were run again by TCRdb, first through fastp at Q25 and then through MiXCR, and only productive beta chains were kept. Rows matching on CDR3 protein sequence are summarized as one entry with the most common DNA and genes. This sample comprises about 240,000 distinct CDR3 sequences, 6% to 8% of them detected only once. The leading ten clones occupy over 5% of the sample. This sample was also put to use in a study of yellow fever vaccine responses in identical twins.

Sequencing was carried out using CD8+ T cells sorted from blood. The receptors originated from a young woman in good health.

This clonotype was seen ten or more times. In DNA form, the CDR3 reads TGCGCCAGCAGCCCTAGCCGATCCTCGAACACCGGGGAGCTGTTTTTT. Its translation: CASSPSRSSNTGELFF. This chain uses TRBV4-1 with TRBJ2-2, with TRBD2 as a possible D gene (5 bases). Trimming cost V 4 bases and J 0 bases, with 12 bases left between them. Germline V gives CDR1 MGHRA, CDR2 YSYEKL. The CDR3 runs 16 residues.

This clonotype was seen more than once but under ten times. CDR3 protein: CASSWWERYNEQFF. CDR3 nucleotides: TGTGCCAGCAGTTGGTGGGAGCGATACAATGAGCAGTTCTTC. The chain is built from TRBV28 and TRBJ2-1; perhaps TRBD2 as D (5 bases). The germline gives CDR1 MDHEN, CDR2 SYDVKM. Trimming shortened V by 4 bases and J by 4 bases, and 11 bases separated the two germline ends. The CDR3 spans 14 residues.

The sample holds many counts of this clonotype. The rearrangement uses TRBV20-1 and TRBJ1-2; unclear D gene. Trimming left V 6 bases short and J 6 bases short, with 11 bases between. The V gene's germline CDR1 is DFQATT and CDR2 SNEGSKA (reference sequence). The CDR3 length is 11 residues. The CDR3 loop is CSAPCEDGYTF. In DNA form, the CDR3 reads TGCAGTGCCCCCTGCGAGGATGGCTACACCTTC.

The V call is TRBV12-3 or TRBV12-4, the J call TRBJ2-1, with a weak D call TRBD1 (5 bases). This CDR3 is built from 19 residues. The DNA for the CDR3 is TGTACCTGCAGTTCCCGGACGGACACAGGCCGCGGTTTCGTGAGTGAGCAGTTCTTC. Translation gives CTCSSRTDTGRGFVSEQFF.

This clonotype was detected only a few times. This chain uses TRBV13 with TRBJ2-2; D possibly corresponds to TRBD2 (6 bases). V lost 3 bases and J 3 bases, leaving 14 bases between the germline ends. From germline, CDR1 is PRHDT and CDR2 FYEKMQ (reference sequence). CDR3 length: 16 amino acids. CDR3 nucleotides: TGTGCCAGCAGCTTTACCCAGGGCGGGGACACCGGGGAGCTGTTTTTT. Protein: CASSFTQGGDTGELFF. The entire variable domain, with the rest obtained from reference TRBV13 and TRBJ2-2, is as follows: AAGVIQSPRHLIKEKRETATLKCYPIPRHDTVYWYQQGPGQDPQFLISFYEKMQSDKGSIPDRFSAQQFSDYHSELNMSSLELGDSALYFCASSFTQGGDTGELFFGEGSRLTVL.

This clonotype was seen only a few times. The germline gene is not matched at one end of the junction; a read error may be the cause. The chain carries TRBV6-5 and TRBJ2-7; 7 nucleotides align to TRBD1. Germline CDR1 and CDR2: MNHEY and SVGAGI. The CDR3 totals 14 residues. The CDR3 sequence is CASRYLTGYYEQYF. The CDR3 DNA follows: TGTGCCAGCAGGTACTTGACAGGGTACTACGAGCAGTACTTC.

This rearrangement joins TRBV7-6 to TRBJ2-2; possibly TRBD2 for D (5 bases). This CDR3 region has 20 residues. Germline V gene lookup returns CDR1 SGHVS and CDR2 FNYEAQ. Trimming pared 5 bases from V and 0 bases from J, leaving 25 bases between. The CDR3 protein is CASSQRARPSGEANTGELFF. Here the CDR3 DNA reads TGTGCCAGCAGCCAAAGAGCCCGACCCAGCGGTGAGGCGAACACCGGGGAGCTGTTTTTT.

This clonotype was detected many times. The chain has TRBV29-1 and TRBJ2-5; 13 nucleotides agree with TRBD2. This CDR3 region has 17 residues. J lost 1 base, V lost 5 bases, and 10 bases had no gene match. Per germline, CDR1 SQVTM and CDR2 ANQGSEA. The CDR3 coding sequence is TGCAGCGTTCCCGGACTAGCGGGAGAACCAATCCAAGAGACCCAGTACTTC. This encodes CSVPGLAGEPIQETQYF. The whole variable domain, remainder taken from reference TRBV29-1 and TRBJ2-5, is SAVISQKPSRDICQRGTSLTIQCQVDSQVTMMFWYRQQPGQSLTLIATANQGSEATYESGFVIDKFPISRPNLTFSTLTVSNMSPEDSSIYLCSVPGLAGEPIQETQYFGPGTRLLVL.